Following are 10 T cell receptor beta chains from one sample sequenced in a study of shared clonotypes between healthy human individuals. Generated by immunoSEQ multiplex PCR, the TCRdb table keeps only in-frame clones and is missing some. In the table there are 900,000 to 1,200,000 clones, around 82% of which are singletons. The sequenced sample consisted of memory CD4+ T cells from PBMCs. Indicated subset: CD45RA-negative fraction. These receptors all come from a man aged 18 to 30 in good health. Some clones in this sample may be carry-over from other donors' samples.

The V gene is TRBV7-2, the J gene TRBJ2-7, with 11 bases identical to TRBD2. The CDR3 has 15 amino acids. The germline gives CDR1 SGHTA, CDR2 FQGNSA. The trim removed 2 bases at V and 12 bases at J, leaving 12 bases unmatched. CDR3 sequence (DNA): TGTGCCAGCAGCTTACCGACCCTCACTAGCGGGAGTCGGTACTTC. It is translated as CASSLPTLTSGSRYF.

The chain links TRBV18 to TRBJ1-1; 9 nucleotides agree with TRBD1. Germline V gene lookup returns CDR1 KGHSH and CDR2 LQKENI. The CDR3 length is 16 residues. J was trimmed by 1 base and V by 1 base; bases with no gene match: 4. CDR3 coding DNA: TGTGCCAGCTCACCACGAACAGGGGGCAGGAACACTGAAGCTTTCTTT. Translation: CASSPRTGGRNTEAFF.

The rearrangement links TRBV5-1 to TRBJ2-7; no firm D call. This CDR3 comprises 13 residues. The germline gives CDR1 SGHRS, CDR2 YFSETQ. V was trimmed by 2 bases and J by 2 bases, leaving 8 bases between them. CDR3 nucleotide sequence: TGCGCCAGCAGCTTCGACCTCACCTACGAGCAGTACTTC. This gives the protein CASSFDLTYEQYF.

The genes are TRBV7-2 and TRBJ1-5; a weak D match, TRBD1 (5 bases). V was shortened by 1 base and J by 7 bases, with 14 bases between the two germline ends. Germline CDR1 SGHTA, CDR2 FQGNSA. The CDR3 has 15 amino acids. CDR3 bases: TGTGCCAGCAGCTTAGGGCTGGGGTCAGGGCAGCCCCAGCATTTT. Protein: CASSLGLGSGQPQHF.

To note about this clone: The likely explanation is a read error, given a far larger clone one base away. The same CDR3 is also encoded by other DNA sequences in this sample. The chain combines TRBV20-1 with TRBJ2-5; no clear D gene. Looked up from germline, CDR1 is DFQATT and CDR2 is SNEGSKA (reference sequence). This CDR3 region has 11 residues. Deletions cut 7 bases from V and 11 bases from J, with 17 bases between. CDR3 amino acids: CSVWSRYEQYF. The CDR3 DNA is TGCAGTGTTTGGAGTCGGTACGAACAGTACTTC.

V and J are TRBV13 and TRBJ1-3, with D tentatively TRBD1 (5 bases). The germline gives CDR1 PRHDT, CDR2 FYEKMQ (reference sequence). V lost 5 bases, J lost 1 base, and 15 bases lay in between. The CDR3 consists of 16 residues. The CDR3 sequence: CASSARLGGSGNTIYF. The DNA for the CDR3 is TGTGCCAGCAGCGCCCGTTTGGGGGGATCTGGAAACACCATATATTTT.

The rearrangement links TRBV7-2 to TRBJ2-2; no clear D gene. Germline lookup yields CDR1 SGHTA and CDR2 FQGNSA. Trimming pared 4 bases from V and 4 bases from J, leaving 10 bases between. This CDR3 is built from 14 residues. CDR3 coding DNA: TGTGCCAGCAGCTACGGTGTAGGCACCGGGGAGCTGTTTTTT. Residues: CASSYGVGTGELFF.

J is TRBJ2-7 and V is TRBV11-2; 10 bases line up with TRBD2. This CDR3 has 17 amino acids. V trimming: 7 bases; J trimming: 6 bases; junction bases outside the gene matches: 18. The V gene's germline CDR1 is SGHAT and CDR2 FQNNGV. CDR3 amino acids: CASKRYWGLAGVGEQYF. CDR3 in DNA: TGTGCCAGCAAGAGGTACTGGGGGCTAGCGGGAGTTGGCGAGCAGTACTTC.

Only a few counts were recorded for this clone. The rearrangement joins TRBV27 to TRBJ2-7; D not resolved. The CDR3 runs 13 residues. V lost 6 bases, J lost 2 bases, and 11 bases lay in between. Germline-derived CDR1 and CDR2 are MNHEY and SMNVEV (reference sequence). CDR3 protein: CASSPLEPYEQYF. CDR3 sequence (DNA): TGTGCCAGCAGCCCTCTAGAGCCCTACGAGCAGTACTTC.

This clone was counted once. J is TRBJ1-6 and V is TRBV6-5, with unresolved D. In germline, CDR1 is MNHEY, CDR2 SVGAGI. This CDR3 is 12 amino acids long. V was trimmed by 5 bases and J by 10 bases, leaving 9 bases between them. Here the CDR3 reads CASSPIGSPLHF. CDR3 sequence (DNA): TGTGCCAGCAGTCCAATCGGATCACCCCTCCACTTT.